This TCR beta chain was sequenced during a study of neoadjuvant anti-PD-1 for oral cavity cancer. Study context: Non-progressing patients received a fourth nivolumab dose near day 43, then surgery on days 50-56.

TCRdb's table, derived via immunoSEQ multiplex PCR, lists solely in-frame clones and lacks some. The sample includes 15,000 or so clones, about 70% of them seen just once. A note on this clone: The target antigen is unknown.

Between the trimmed V and J ends, which lost 5 bases and 2 bases, there was a span of 9 bases. This CDR3 comprises 13 residues. In germline, CDR1 is MNHEY, CDR2 SVGAGI. Study outcomes and limitations: Higher pretreatment Treg/Th17 ratios tracked higher pretreatment blood clonality. With a few patients per group, TCR findings need larger cohorts.

Material: PBMCs, obtained before nivolumab (anti-PD-1) treatment. The chain carries TRBV6-5 and TRBJ1-2; D might be TRBD1 (6 bases). This TCR came from a person aged 35-79 years with oral cavity squamous cell carcinoma. For the CDR3, the DNA is TGTGCCAGCAGTGCCGGACAGAACTATGGCTACACCTTC. Its protein product is CASSAGQNYGYTF.